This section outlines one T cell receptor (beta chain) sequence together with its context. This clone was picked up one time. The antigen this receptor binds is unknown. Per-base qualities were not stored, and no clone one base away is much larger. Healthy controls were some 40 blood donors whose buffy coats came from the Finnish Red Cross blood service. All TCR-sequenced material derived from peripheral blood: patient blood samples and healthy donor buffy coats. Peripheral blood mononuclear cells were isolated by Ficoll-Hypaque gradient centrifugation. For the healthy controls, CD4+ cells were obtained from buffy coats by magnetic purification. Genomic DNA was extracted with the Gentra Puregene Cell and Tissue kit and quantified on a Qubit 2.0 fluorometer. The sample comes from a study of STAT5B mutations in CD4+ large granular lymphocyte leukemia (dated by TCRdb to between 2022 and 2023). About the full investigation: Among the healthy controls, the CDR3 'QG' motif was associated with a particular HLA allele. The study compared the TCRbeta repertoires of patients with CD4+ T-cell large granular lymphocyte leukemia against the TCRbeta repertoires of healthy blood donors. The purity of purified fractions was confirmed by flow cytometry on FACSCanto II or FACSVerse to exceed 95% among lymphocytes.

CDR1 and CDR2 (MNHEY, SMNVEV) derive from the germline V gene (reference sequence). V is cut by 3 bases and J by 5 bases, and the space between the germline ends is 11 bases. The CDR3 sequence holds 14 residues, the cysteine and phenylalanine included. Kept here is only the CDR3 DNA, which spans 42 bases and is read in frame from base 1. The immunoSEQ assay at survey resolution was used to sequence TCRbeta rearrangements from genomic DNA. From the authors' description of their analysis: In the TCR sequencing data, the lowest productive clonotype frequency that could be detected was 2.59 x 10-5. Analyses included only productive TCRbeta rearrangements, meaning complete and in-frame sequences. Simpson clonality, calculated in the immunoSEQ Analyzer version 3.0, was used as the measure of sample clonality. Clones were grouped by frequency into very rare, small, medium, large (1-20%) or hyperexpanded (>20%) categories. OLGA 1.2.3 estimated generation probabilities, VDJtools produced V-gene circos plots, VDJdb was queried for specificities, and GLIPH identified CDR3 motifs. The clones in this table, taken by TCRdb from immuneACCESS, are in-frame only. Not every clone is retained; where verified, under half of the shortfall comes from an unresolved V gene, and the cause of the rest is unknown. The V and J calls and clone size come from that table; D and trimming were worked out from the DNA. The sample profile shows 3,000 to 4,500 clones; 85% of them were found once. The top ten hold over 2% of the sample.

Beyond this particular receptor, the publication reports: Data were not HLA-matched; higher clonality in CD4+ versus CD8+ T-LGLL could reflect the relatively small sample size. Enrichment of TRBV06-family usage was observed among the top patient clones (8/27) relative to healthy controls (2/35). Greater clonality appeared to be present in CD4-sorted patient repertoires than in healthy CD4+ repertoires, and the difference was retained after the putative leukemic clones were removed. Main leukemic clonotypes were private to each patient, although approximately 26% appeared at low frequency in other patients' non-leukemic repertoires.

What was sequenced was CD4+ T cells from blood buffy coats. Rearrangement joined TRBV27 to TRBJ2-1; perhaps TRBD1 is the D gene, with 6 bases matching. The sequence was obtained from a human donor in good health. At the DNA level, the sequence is TGTGCCAGCAGTTTTTACAGGGAGAACAATGAGCAGTTCTTC. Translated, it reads CASSFYRENNEQFF.